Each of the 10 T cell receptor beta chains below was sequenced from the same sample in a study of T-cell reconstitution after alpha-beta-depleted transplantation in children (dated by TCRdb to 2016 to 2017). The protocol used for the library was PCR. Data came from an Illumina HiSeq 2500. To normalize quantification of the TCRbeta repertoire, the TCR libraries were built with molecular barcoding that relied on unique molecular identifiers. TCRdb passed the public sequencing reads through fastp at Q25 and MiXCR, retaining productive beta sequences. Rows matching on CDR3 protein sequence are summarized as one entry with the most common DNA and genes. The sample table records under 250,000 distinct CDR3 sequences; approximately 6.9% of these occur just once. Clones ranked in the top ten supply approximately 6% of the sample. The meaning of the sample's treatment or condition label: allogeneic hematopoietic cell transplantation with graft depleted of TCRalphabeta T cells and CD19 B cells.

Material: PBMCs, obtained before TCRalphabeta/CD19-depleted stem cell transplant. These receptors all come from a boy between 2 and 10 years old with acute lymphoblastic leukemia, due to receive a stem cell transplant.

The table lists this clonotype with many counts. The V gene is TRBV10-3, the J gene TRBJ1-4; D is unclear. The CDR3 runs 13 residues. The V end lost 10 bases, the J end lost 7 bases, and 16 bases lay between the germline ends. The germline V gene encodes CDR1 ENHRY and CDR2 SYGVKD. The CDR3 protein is CASHSGFGEKLFF. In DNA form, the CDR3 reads TGTGCCAGCCATTCGGGGTTTGGTGAAAAACTGTTTTTT.

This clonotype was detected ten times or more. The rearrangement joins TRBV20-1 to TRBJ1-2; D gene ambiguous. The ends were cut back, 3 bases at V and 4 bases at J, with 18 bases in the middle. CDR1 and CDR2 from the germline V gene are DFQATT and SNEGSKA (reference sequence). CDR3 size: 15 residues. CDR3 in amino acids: CSASPGRLSTYGYTF. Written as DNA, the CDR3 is TGCAGTGCTAGTCCAGGTCGGTTGAGCACCTATGGCTACACCTTC.

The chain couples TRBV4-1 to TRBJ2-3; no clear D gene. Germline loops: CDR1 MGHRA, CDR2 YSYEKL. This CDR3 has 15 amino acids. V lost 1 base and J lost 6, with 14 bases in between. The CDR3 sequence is CASSQVLSELDTQYF. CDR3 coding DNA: TGCGCCAGCAGCCAAGTGTTGTCTGAGTTGGATACGCAGTATTTT.

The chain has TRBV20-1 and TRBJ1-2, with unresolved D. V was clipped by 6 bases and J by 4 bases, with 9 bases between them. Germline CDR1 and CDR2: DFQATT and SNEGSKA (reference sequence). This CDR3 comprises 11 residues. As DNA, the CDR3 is TGCAGTGCCCGCTTAGTCTATGGCTACACCTTC. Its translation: CSARLVYGYTF.

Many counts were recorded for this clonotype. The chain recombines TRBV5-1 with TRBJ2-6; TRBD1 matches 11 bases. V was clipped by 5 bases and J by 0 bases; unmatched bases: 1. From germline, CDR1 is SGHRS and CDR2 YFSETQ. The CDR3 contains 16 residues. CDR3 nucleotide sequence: TGCGCCAGCAGTGGGACAGGGGGCTCTGGGGCCAACGTCCTGACTTTC. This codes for CASSGTGGSGANVLTF.

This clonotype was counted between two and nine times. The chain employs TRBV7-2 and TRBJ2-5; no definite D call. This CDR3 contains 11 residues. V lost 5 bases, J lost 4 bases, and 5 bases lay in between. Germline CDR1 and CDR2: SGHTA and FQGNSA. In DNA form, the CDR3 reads TGTGCCAGCAGCCGCTCAGAGACCCAGTACTTC. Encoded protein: CASSRSETQYF.

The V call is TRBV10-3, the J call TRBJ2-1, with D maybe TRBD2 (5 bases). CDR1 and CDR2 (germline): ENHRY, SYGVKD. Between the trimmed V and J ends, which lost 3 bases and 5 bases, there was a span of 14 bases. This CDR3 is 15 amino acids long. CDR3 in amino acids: CAISEGLLADNEQFF. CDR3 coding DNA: TGTGCCATCAGTGAAGGACTGCTTGCGGACAATGAGCAGTTCTTC.

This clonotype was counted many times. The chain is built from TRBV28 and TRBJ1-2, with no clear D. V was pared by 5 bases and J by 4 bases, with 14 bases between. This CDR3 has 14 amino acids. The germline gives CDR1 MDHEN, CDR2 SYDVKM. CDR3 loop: CASSTSLASYGYTF. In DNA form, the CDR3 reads TGTGCCAGCAGTACCTCCCTCGCCTCCTATGGCTACACCTTC.

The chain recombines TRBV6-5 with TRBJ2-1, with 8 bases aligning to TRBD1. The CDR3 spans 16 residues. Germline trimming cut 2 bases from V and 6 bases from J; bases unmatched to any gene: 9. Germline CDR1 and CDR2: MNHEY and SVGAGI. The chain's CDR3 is CASSYRQGAIPNEQFF. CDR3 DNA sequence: TGTGCCAGCAGTTACCGCCAGGGGGCGATTCCCAATGAGCAGTTCTTC.

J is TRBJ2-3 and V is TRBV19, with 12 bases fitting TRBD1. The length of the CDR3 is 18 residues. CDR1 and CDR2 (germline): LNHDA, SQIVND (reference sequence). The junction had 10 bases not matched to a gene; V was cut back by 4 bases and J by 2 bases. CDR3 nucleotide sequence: TGTGCCAGTAGTAACTACCGGGACAGGGGGCTTTTCACAGATACGCAGTATTTT. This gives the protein CASSNYRDRGLFTDTQYF.